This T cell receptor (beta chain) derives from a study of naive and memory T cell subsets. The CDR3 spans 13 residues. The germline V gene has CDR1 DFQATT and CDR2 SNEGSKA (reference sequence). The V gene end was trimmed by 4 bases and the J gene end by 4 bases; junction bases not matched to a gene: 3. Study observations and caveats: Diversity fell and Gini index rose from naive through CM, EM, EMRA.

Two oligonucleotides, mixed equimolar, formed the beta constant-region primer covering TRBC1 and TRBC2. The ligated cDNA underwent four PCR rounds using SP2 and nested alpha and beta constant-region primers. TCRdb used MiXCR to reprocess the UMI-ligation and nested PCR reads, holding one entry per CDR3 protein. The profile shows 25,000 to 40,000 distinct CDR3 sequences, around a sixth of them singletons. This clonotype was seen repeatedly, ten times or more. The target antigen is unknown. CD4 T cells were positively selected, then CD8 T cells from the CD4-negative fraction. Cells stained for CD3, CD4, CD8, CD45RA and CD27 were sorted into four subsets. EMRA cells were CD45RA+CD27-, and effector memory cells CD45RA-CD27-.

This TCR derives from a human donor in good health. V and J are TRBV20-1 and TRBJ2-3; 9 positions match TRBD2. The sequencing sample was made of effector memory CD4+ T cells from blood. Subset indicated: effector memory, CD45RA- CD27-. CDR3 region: CSAISGSADTQYF. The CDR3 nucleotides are TGCAGTGCTATTAGCGGGAGTGCAGATACGCAGTATTTT.